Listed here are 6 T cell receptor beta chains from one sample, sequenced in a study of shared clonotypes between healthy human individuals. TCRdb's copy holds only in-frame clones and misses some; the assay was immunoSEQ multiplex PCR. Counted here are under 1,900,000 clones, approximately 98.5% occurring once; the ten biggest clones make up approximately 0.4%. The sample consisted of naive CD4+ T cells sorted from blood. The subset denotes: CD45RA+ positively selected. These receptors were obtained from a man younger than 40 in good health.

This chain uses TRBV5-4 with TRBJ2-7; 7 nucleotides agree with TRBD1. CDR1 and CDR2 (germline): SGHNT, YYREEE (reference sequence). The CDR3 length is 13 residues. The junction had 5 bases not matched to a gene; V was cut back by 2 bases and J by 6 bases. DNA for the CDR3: TGTGCCAGCAGCTTACCGGACAGGACCGAGCAGTACTTC. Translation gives CASSLPDRTEQYF.

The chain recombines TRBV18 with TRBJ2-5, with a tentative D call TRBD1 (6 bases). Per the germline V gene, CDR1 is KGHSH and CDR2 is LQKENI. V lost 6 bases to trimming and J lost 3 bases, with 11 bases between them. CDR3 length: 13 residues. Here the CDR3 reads CASSSSGEETQYF. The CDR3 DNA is TGTGCCAGCTCGTCCTCAGGGGAAGAGACCCAGTACTTC.

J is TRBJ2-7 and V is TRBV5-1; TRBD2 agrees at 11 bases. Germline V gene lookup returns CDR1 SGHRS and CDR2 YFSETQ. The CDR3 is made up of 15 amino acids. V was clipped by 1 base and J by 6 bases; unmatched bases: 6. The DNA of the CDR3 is TGCGCCAGCAGCTTGTACCCCCTAGCGGGAGGCGAGCAGTACTTC. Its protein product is CASSLYPLAGGEQYF. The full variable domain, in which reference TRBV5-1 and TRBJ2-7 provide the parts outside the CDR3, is KAGVTQTPRYLIKTRGQQVTLSCSPISGHRSVSWYQQTPGQGLQFLFEYFSETQRNKGNFPGRFSGRQFSNSRSEMNVSTLELGDSALYLCASSLYPLAGGEQYFGPGTRLTVT.

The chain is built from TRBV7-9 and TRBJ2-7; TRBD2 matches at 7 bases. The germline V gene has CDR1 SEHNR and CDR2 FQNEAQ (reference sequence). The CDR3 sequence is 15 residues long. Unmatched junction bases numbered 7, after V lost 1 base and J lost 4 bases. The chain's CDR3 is CASSLGSGSGYEQYF. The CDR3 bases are TGTGCCAGCAGCTTAGGGTCGGGTAGCGGGTACGAGCAGTACTTC.

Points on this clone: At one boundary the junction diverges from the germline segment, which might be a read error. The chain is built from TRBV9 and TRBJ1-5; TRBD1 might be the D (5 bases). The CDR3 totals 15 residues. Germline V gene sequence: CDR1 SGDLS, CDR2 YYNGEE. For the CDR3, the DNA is TGTGCCAGCAGCGTAGGGGACCGTAGCGATCAGCCCCAGCATTTT. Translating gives CASSVGDRSDQPQHF.

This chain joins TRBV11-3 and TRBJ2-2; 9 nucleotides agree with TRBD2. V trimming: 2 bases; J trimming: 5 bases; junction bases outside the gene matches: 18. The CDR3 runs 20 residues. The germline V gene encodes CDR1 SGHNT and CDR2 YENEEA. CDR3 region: CASSLNLAGAPGSLTGELFF. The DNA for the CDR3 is TGTGCCAGCAGCTTAAATTTAGCGGGAGCCCCAGGTTCGTTAACCGGGGAGCTGTTTTTT.